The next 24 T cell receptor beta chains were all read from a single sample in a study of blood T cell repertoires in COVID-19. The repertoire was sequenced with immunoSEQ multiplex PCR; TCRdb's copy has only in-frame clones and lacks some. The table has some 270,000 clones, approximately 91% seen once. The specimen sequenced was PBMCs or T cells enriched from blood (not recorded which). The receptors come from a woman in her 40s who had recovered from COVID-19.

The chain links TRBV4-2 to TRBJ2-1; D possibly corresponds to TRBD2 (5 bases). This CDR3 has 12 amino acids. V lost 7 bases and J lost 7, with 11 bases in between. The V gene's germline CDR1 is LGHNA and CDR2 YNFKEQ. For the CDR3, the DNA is TGTGCCAGCAAGGGAGTAAGGAATGAGCAGTTCTTC. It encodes CASKGVRNEQFF.

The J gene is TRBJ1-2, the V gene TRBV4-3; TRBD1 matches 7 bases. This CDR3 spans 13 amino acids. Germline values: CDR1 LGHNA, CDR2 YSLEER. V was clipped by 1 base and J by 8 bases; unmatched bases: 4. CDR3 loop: CASSQVGQPGYTF. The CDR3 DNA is TGCGCCAGCAGCCAAGTGGGACAGCCAGGCTACACCTTC.

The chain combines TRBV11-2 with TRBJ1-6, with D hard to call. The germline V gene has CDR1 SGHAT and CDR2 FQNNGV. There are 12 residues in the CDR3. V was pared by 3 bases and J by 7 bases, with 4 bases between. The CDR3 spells CASSFPNSPLHF. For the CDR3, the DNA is TGTGCCAGCAGCTTTCCGAATTCACCCCTCCACTTT.

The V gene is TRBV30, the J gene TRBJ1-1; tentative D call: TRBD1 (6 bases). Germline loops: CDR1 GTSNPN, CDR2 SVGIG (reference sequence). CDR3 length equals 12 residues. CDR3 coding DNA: TGTGCTACAGGGCTGATGAACACTGAAGCTTTCTTT. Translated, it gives CATGLMNTEAFF.

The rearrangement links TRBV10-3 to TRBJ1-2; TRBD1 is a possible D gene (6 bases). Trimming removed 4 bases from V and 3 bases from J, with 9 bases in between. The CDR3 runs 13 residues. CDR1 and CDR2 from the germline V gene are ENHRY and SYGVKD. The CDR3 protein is CAISVAGDYGYTF. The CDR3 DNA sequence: TGTGCCATCAGTGTTGCAGGGGACTATGGCTACACCTTC.

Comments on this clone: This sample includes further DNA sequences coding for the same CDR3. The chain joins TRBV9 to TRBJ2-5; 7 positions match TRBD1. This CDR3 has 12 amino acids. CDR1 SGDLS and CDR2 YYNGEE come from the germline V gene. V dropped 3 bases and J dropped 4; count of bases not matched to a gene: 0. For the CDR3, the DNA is TGTGCCAGCAGCGCAGGGGGAGAGACCCAGTACTTC. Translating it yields CASSAGGETQYF.

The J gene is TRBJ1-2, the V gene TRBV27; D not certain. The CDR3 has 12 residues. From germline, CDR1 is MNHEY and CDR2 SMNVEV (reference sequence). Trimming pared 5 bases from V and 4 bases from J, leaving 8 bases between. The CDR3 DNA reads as TGTGCCAGCAGTGAAGCGGGCTATGGCTACACCTTC. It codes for CASSEAGYGYTF.

CDR3 amino acids: CASSGQGQETQYF. CDR3 coding DNA: TGTGCCAGTAGTGGTCAGGGGCAAGAGACCCAGTACTTC. The gene calls are TRBV19 and TRBJ2-5, with D perhaps matching TRBD1 (6 bases). CDR1 LNHDA and CDR2 SQIVND come from the germline V gene (reference sequence). V dropped 5 bases and J dropped 2 bases, with 9 bases sitting between them. This CDR3 region has 13 residues.

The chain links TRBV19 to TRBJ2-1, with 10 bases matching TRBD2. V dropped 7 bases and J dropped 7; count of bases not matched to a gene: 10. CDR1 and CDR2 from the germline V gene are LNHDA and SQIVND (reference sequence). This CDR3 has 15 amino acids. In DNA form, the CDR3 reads TGTGCCAGTAACCCTAGCGGGAGCGTTAAGAATGAGCAGTTCTTC. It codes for CASNPSGSVKNEQFF. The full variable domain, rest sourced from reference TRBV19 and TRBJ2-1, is DGGITQSPKYLFRKEGQNVTLSCEQNLNHDAMYWYRQDPGQGLRLIYYSQIVNDFQKGDIAEGYSVSREKKESFPLTVTSAQKNPTAFYLCASNPSGSVKNEQFFGPGTRLTVL.

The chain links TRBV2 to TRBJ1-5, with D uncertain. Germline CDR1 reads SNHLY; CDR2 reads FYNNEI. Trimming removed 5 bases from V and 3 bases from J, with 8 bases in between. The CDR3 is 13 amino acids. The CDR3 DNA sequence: TGTGCCAGCAGTCTGGGAGTCAATCAGCCCCAGCATTTT. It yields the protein CASSLGVNQPQHF.

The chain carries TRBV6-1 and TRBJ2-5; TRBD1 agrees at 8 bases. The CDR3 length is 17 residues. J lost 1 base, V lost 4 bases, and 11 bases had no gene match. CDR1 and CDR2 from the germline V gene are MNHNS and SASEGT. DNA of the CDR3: TGTGCCAGCAGTGCGGACAGGGAGTTTTTCGGCCAAGAGACCCAGTACTTC. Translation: CASSADREFFGQETQYF.

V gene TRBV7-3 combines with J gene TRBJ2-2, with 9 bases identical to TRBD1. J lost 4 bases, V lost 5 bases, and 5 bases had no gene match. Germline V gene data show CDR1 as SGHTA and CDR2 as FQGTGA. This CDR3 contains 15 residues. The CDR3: CASSPGQGPTGELFF. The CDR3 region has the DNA TGTGCCAGCAGCCCTGGACAGGGGCCCACCGGGGAGCTGTTTTTT.

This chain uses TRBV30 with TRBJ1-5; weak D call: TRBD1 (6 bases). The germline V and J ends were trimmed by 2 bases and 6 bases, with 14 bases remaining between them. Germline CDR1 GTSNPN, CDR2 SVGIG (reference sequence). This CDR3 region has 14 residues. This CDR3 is CAWSQSGGRQPQHF. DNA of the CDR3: TGTGCCTGGAGTCAATCCGGGGGGCGTCAGCCCCAGCATTTT.

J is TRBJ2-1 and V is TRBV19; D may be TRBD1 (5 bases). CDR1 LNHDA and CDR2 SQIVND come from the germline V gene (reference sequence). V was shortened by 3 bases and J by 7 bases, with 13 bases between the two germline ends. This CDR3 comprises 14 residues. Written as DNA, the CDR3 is TGTGCCAGTAGTATGGGGCGCACCGGGAATGAGCAGTTCTTC. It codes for CASSMGRTGNEQFF.

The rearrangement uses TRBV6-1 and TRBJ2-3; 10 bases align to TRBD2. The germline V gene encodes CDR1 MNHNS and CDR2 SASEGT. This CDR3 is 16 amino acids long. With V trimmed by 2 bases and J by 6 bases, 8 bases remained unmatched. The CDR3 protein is CASSERAGGPSDTQYF. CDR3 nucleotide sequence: TGTGCCAGCAGTGAAAGAGCGGGGGGGCCTAGCGATACGCAGTATTTT.

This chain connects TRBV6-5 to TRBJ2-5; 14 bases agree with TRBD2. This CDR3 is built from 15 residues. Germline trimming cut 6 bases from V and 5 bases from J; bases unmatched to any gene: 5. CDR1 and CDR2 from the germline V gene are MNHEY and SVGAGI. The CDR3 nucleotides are TGTGCCAGCAGAGGGACTAGCGGGGGCTGGGAGACCCAGTACTTC. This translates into CASRGTSGGWETQYF.

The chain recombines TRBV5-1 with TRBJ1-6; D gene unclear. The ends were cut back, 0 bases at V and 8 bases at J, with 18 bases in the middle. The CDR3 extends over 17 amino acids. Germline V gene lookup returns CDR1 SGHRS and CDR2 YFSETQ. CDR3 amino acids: CASSLEVGRPADSPLHF. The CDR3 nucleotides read TGCGCCAGCAGCTTGGAGGTAGGACGGCCAGCGGATTCACCCCTCCACTTT.

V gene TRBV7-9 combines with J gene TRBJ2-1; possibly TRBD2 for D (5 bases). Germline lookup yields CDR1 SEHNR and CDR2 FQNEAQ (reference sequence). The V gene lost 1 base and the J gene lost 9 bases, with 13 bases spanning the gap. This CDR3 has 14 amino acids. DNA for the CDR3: TGTGCCAGCAGCTTAGTAGGTCTAGCAGGTGAGCAGTTCTTC. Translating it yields CASSLVGLAGEQFF.

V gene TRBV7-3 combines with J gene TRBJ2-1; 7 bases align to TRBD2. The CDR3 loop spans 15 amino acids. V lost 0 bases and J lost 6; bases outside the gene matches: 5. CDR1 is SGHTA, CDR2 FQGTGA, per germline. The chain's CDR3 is CASSLTAGDVNEQFF. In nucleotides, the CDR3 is TGTGCCAGCAGCTTAACGGCGGGAGACGTCAATGAGCAGTTCTTC.

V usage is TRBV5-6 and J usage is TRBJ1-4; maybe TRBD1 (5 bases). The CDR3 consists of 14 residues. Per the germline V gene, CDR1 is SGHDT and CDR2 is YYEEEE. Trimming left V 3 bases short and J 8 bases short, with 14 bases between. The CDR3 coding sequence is TGTGCCAGCAGCTCCAGGGCCGGTGGCGAAAAACTGTTTTTT. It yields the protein CASSSRAGGEKLFF.

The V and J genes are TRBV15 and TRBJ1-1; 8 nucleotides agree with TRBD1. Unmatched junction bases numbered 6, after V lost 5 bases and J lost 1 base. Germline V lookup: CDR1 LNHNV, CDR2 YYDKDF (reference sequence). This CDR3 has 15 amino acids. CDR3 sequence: CATSSTGTGNTEAFF. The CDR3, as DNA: TGTGCCACCAGCTCCACCGGGACAGGGAACACTGAAGCTTTCTTT.

The CDR3 sequence: CASSLVPEVGTEAFF. The CDR3 nucleotides read TGCGCCAGCAGCTTGGTCCCGGAGGTAGGCACTGAAGCTTTCTTT. This chain uses TRBV5-1 with TRBJ1-1, with D hard to call. V was clipped by 0 bases and J by 4 bases, with 13 bases between them. The CDR3 loop spans 15 amino acids. Germline V gives CDR1 SGHRS, CDR2 YFSETQ.

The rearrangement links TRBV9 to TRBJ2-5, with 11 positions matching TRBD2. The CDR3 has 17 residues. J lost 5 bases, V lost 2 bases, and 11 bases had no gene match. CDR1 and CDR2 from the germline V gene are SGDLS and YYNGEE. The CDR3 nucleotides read TGTGCCAGCAGCGTCGATAGCGGGAGGGCCCTCGGGGAGACCCAGTACTTC. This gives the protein CASSVDSGRALGETQYF.

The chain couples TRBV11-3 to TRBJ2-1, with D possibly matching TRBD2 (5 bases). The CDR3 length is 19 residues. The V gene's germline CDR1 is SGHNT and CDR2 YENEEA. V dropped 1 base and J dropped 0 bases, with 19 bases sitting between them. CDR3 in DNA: TGTGCCAGCAGCTTAGGCCCTCCGAGCGGCCCTAGCTCCTACAATGAGCAGTTCTTC. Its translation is CASSLGPPSGPSSYNEQFF.